The 20 T cell receptor beta chains in this list originate from one sample, sequenced in a study of response to subunit inactivated influenza vaccine. TCRdb reprocessed the RT-PCR reads with MiXCR, giving one entry per CDR3 protein. The table shows about 310,000 distinct CDR3 sequences, with 20% to 25% occurring only once. The sample was PBMCs from blood, taken approximately 20 months after vaccination. All receptors derive from a man aged 45 to 70 who received an inactivated influenza vaccine.

This clonotype has a count of ten or more. The chain employs TRBV12-3 or TRBV12-4 and TRBJ1-4; the D is unclear. V was shortened by 6 bases and J by 6 bases, with 8 bases between the two germline ends. The CDR3 length is 12 residues. The CDR3 spells CASSYGDEKLFF. The CDR3 nucleotides are TGTGCCAGCAGCTACGGCGATGAAAAACTGTTTTTT.

The chain is built from TRBV14 and TRBJ2-3, with D perhaps TRBD2 (5 bases). CDR1 is SGHDN and CDR2 is FVKESK in the germline V gene. V was clipped by 2 bases and J by 6 bases, with 9 bases between them. This CDR3 contains 13 residues. This CDR3 is CASSQLAPDTQYF. Written as DNA, the CDR3 is TGTGCCAGCAGCCAACTAGCTCCCGATACGCAGTATTTT.

The chain combines TRBV20-1 with TRBJ2-7; D unresolved. Looked up from germline, CDR1 is DFQATT and CDR2 is SNEGSKA (reference sequence). This CDR3 region has 10 residues. V was clipped by 5 bases and J by 3 bases, with 5 bases between them. DNA for the CDR3: TGCAGTGCTGGTCTCTACGAGCAGTACTTC. Residues: CSAGLYEQYF.

The chain uses TRBV15 and TRBJ2-1, with a tentative D call TRBD2 (5 bases). Trimming stripped 0 bases from V and 4 bases from J, with 10 bases between. The length of the CDR3 is 15 residues. Germline V gene data show CDR1 as LNHNV and CDR2 as YYDKDF (reference sequence). The CDR3 DNA reads TGTGCCACCAGCAGAGATCTTTGGGAGTACAATGAGCAGTTCTTC. Encoded protein: CATSRDLWEYNEQFF.

The genes are TRBV5-1 and TRBJ1-3; D might be TRBD1 (6 bases). This CDR3 is 14 amino acids long. Trimming cost V 5 bases and J 2 bases, with 11 bases left between them. CDR1 and CDR2 from the germline V gene are SGHRS and YFSETQ. This CDR3 is CASRLTGTGNTIYF. The CDR3 DNA sequence: TGCGCCAGCAGATTAACAGGGACTGGAAACACCATATATTTT.

The chain carries TRBV7-2 and TRBJ1-1, with unresolved D. Germline CDR1 reads SGHTA; CDR2 reads FQGNSA. Trimming removed 5 bases from V and 1 base from J, with 14 bases in between. This CDR3 contains 15 residues. This CDR3 is CASSPRRYRNTEAFF. Written as DNA, the CDR3 is TGTGCCAGCAGCCCTAGGAGGTACAGGAACACTGAAGCTTTCTTT.

This clonotype came up a few times. The gene calls are TRBV29-1 and TRBJ2-7, with D unclear. CDR1 is SQVTM, CDR2 ANQGSEA, per germline. Trimming stripped 8 bases from V and 0 bases from J, with 11 bases between. The CDR3 totals 12 residues. The CDR3 coding sequence is TGCAGCTTAGTTCGTGGCTCCTACGAGCAGTACTTC. Translation: CSLVRGSYEQYF.

This clonotype was observed many times. This sequence joins TRBV12-3 or TRBV12-4 and TRBJ1-3; unclear D gene. The CDR3 is 15 amino acids. V was cut by 5 bases and J by 0 bases, with 11 bases left in between. The CDR3 loop is CASSRRLSSGNTIYF. CDR3 coding DNA: TGTGCCAGCAGTCGTAGGCTGAGCTCTGGAAACACCATATATTTT.

The chain uses TRBV7-2 and TRBJ1-6, with D uncertain. The CDR3 is 14 residues long. Trimming pared 7 bases from V and 5 bases from J, leaving 12 bases between. Germline V gene lookup returns CDR1 SGHTA and CDR2 FQGNSA. The CDR3 loop is CASMVRSDNSPLHF. Here the CDR3 DNA reads TGTGCCAGCATGGTCCGCAGTGATAATTCACCCCTCCACTTT. The full variable domain, completed using reference TRBV7-2 and TRBJ1-6, is GAGVSQSPSNKVTEKGKDVELRCDPISGHTALYWYRQSLGQGLEFLIYFQGNSAPDKSGLPSDRFSAERTGGSVSTLTIQRTQQEDSAVYLCASMVRSDNSPLHFGNGTRLTVT.

This rearrangement joins TRBV19 to TRBJ2-1; D is ambiguous. The germline V gene encodes CDR1 LNHDA and CDR2 SQIVND (reference sequence). CDR3 length: 15 amino acids. The germline V and J ends were trimmed by 2 bases and 0 bases, with 8 bases remaining between them. Written as DNA, the CDR3 is TGTGCCAGTAGTATAAGCGCCAGCTCCTACAATGAGCAGTTCTTC. It encodes CASSISASSYNEQFF.

A few counts support this clonotype. CDR3 bases: TGTGCCAGCAGTGACTACCGGGCCCCCTATGGCTACACCTTC. This translates into CASSDYRAPYGYTF. The chain couples TRBV6-1 to TRBJ1-2; D ambiguous. The CDR3 contains 14 residues. Germline CDR1 is MNHNS and CDR2 is SASEGT. Trimming cost V 3 bases and J 4 bases, with 12 bases left between them.

The chain has TRBV24-1 and TRBJ2-1, with TRBD1 matching over 7 bases. Germline lookup yields CDR1 KGHDR and CDR2 SFDVKD. The CDR3 is 18 amino acids. Trimming at V came to 4 bases and at J to 7 bases, leaving 18 bases not matched to a gene. The CDR3 loop is CATSDSTGLWEWMNEQFF. The CDR3 DNA is TGTGCCACCAGTGACTCGACAGGGCTGTGGGAATGGATGAATGAGCAGTTCTTC.

This sequence joins TRBV18 and TRBJ2-7, with 7 positions matching TRBD1. The CDR3 has 12 residues. Trimming at V came to 3 bases and at J to 5 bases, leaving 1 base not matched to a gene. Germline V CDR1 and CDR2: KGHSH, LQKENI. The CDR3 sequence is CASSPDRNEQYF. The DNA of the CDR3 is TGTGCCAGCTCACCGGACAGGAACGAGCAGTACTTC. Combining the CDR3 with reference TRBV18 and TRBJ2-7 gives the whole variable domain NAGVMQNPRHLVRRRGQEARLRCSPMKGHSHVYWYRQLPEEGLKFMVYLQKENIIDESGMPKERFSAEFPKEGPSILRIQQVVRGDSAAYFCASSPDRNEQYFGPGTRLTVT.

This clonotype was counted a few times. V and J are TRBV7-9 and TRBJ2-2; D not certain. The V gene's germline CDR1 is SEHNR and CDR2 FQNEAQ (reference sequence). V was cut by 1 base and J by 2 bases, with 2 bases left in between. The CDR3 is 13 amino acids. This CDR3 is CASSLENTGELFF. The CDR3, as DNA: TGTGCCAGCAGCTTAGAAAACACCGGGGAGCTGTTTTTT.

This clonotype appeared a few times. This chain joins TRBV5-1 and TRBJ2-2, with a tentative D call TRBD2 (7 bases). The CDR3 spans 14 residues. The V gene lost 7 bases and the J gene lost 3 bases, with 13 bases spanning the gap. Germline assignment: CDR1 SGHRS and CDR2 YFSETQ. The CDR3 nucleotides read TGCGCCAGCGCTGGGGGGGCGTACACCGGGGAGCTGTTTTTT. This gives the protein CASAGGAYTGELFF.

The gene calls are TRBV4-1 and TRBJ2-5; a possible D gene is TRBD2 (5 bases). The CDR3 is 15 residues long. Germline V lookup: CDR1 MGHRA, CDR2 YSYEKL. The ends were cut back, 4 bases at V and 2 bases at J, with 14 bases in the middle. DNA for the CDR3: TGCGCCAGCAGCCCGACACCGACTATTCAAGAGACCCAGTACTTC. It is translated as CASSPTPTIQETQYF.

The count of this clonotype is one. The V and J genes are TRBV7-2 and TRBJ1-6; D might be TRBD1 (6 bases). V was trimmed by 8 bases and J by 9 bases, leaving 14 bases between them. Germline CDR1 reads SGHTA; CDR2 reads FQGNSA. The CDR3 covers 13 residues. CDR3 region: CASSRGERSPLHF. CDR3 in DNA: TGTGCCAGCTCCAGGGGTGAGCGTTCACCCCTCCACTTT.

This clonotype was seen ten or more times. The chain employs TRBV5-1 and TRBJ1-1; D might be TRBD1 (6 bases). The CDR3 has 14 amino acids. Per the germline V gene, CDR1 is SGHRS and CDR2 is YFSETQ. Trimming left V 4 bases short and J 5 bases short, with 15 bases between. Here the CDR3 reads CASSQLGGTTEAFF. The CDR3, as DNA: TGCGCCAGCAGCCAACTAGGGGGGACTACTGAAGCTTTCTTT. The full variable domain, its missing parts supplied by reference TRBV5-1 and TRBJ1-1, is KAGVTQTPRYLIKTRGQQVTLSCSPISGHRSVSWYQQTPGQGLQFLFEYFSETQRNKGNFPGRFSGRQFSNSRSEMNVSTLELGDSALYLCASSQLGGTTEAFFGQGTRLTVV.

Only a few counts were recorded for this clonotype. The V call is TRBV12-3 or TRBV12-4, the J call TRBJ1-1, with a weak D call TRBD1 (6 bases). The V gene lost 3 bases and the J gene lost 4 bases, with 9 bases spanning the gap. This CDR3 contains 13 residues. The CDR3 sequence is CASSFLRGTEAFF. CDR3 coding DNA: TGTGCCAGCAGTTTTCTCAGGGGCACTGAAGCTTTCTTT.

The rearrangement joins TRBV7-8 to TRBJ2-3; D is unresolved. V lost 1 base to trimming and J lost 5 bases, with 10 bases between them. Per germline, CDR1 SGHVS and CDR2 FQNEAQ. The CDR3 runs to 14 residues. The CDR3 loop is CASSLGPVRDTQYF. The CDR3 DNA sequence: TGTGCCAGCAGCTTAGGACCTGTAAGAGATACGCAGTATTTT.